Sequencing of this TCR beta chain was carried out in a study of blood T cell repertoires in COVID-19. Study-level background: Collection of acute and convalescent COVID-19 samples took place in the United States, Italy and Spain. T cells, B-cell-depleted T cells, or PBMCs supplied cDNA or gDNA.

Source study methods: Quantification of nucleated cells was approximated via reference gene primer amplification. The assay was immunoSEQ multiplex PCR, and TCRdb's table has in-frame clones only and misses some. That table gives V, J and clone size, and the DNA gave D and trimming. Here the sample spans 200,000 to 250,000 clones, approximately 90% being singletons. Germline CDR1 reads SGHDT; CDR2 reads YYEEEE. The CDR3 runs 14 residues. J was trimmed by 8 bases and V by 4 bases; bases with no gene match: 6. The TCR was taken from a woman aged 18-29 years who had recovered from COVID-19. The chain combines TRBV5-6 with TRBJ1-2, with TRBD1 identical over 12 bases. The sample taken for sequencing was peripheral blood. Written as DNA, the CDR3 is TGTGCCAGCAGCGTGGGACAGGGGGCTCTGGGCTACACCTTC. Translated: CASSVGQGALGYTF.